The 9 T cell receptor beta chains in this list originate from one sample, sequenced in a study of tumor-infiltrating lymphocytes in primary liver carcinoma. Unsorted bulk tissue (roughly 19-30 mg) underwent RNA and DNA co-extraction. From around 500 ng of total RNA, TCR beta-specific cDNA was reverse-transcribed using a constant-region primer. Amplification in three nested multiplex PCR rounds with slightly modified ARM-PCR gave rise to TCR beta libraries. The first two PCR rounds, roughly 11 cycles each, used TRBV1-TRBV30 forward primers and a C-beta reverse primer. In TCRdb, the multiplex PCR reads were re-called with MiXCR into one record per CDR3 protein. Altogether some 30,000 distinct CDR3 sequences are present, around 66% being singletons, with the ten largest covering about 31%. The sequenced sample consisted of liver tumor tissue from sampling region 3. Subset in this sample: tumor region T3, left-lateral pole. These receptors all come from a woman between 25 and 40 years old with primary liver carcinoma and hepatitis B virus infection.

The rearrangement links TRBV6-5 to TRBJ1-5, with 7 bases lining up with TRBD1. The CDR3 totals 14 residues. With V trimmed by 9 bases and J by 7 bases, 12 bases remained unmatched. The germline CDR1 and CDR2 sequences are MNHEY and SVGAGI. CDR3 residues: CASRPQQGDQPQHF. The CDR3 nucleotides are TGTGCCAGTCGACCTCAGCAGGGGGACCAGCCCCAGCATTTT.

Details on this clonotype: A read error may explain this, as a much larger clone is one base away. V and J are TRBV6-6 and TRBJ2-5; no firm D call. CDR3 length equals 15 residues. CDR1 is MNHNY and CDR2 is SVGAGI in the germline V gene (reference sequence). V was pared by 6 bases and J by 4 bases, with 18 bases between. The CDR3 sequence: CASSPPGSNRETQYF. In DNA, the CDR3 is TGTGCCAGCAGCCCCCCTGGATCGAACCGAGAGACCCAGTACTTC.

Turning to this clonotype: This may be a read error: a much more frequent sequence differs by one nucleotide. V gene TRBV5-5 combines with J gene TRBJ1-1; the D is unclear. CDR1 is SGHKS and CDR2 is YYEKEE in the germline V gene (reference sequence). The CDR3 has 14 amino acids. Here the CDR3 reads CVSSFPTRNTEAFF. CDR3 nucleotide sequence: TGTGTCAGCAGCTTTCCGACAAGGAACACTGAAGCTTTCTTT.

In its sample, this clonotype was seen many times. It is likely a read error, because the conserved phenylalanine at the end of the CDR3 is missing. This CDR3 reads CASSLASGAGGYEQYL. In DNA, the CDR3 is TGTGCCAGTAGCTTAGCGTCGGGGGCCGGAGGCTACGAGCAGTACTTG. The chain couples TRBV11-2 to TRBJ2-7; either TRBD1 or TRBD2 may fit D (6 bases each). This CDR3 is built from 16 residues. Germline V CDR1 and CDR2: SGHAT, FQNNGV.

The chain employs TRBV11-2 and TRBJ1-1; D is undetermined. From germline, CDR1 is SGHAT and CDR2 FQNNGV. CDR3 length: 11 residues. With 10 bases removed from V and 5 bases from J, the gap between germline ends came to 11 bases. The CDR3 nucleotides are TGTGCCAATAGGTTAGGTACTGAAGCTTTCTTT. It specifies CANRLGTEAFF.

On this clonotype itself: This may be a read error: a much more frequent sequence differs by one nucleotide. The chain is built from TRBV7-9 and TRBJ2-3, with 8 bases identical to TRBD2. This CDR3 is built from 17 residues. V dropped 7 bases and J dropped 4; count of bases not matched to a gene: 16. The germline CDR1 and CDR2 sequences are SEHNR and FQNEAQ (reference sequence). The CDR3 DNA sequence: TGTGCCAGCAACACTCCGACGGGAGGGCGTCGAGCAGATACGCAGTATTTT. Translation: CASNTPTGGRRADTQYF.

This clonotype was found many times. The chain joins TRBV6-6 to TRBJ2-5, with 12 bases aligning to TRBD2. V was clipped by 6 bases and J by 4 bases; unmatched bases: 12. This CDR3 is 17 amino acids long. Germline CDR1 MNHNY, CDR2 SVGAGI (reference sequence). The chain's CDR3 is CASSNPRTSGTGETQYF. CDR3 sequence (DNA): TGTGCCAGCAGCAACCCACGGACTAGCGGGACGGGAGAGACCCAGTACTTC.

Concerning this clonotype itself: The CDR3 does not end in the conserved phenylalanine or tryptophan, so this is likely a read error. The chain joins TRBV6-5 to TRBJ2-7; a weak D match, TRBD1 (6 bases). Germline V gene sequence: CDR1 MNHEY, CDR2 SVGAGI. This CDR3 region has 15 residues. The CDR3 DNA reads TGTGCCAGCACTTACAAGGACAGCAGCTCCTACGAACAGTACTCC. Translating gives CASTYKDSSSYEQYS.

A note on this clonotype: The junction departs from the called germline gene at one end, perhaps through a read error. The rearrangement links TRBV11-3 to TRBJ2-3; D is unresolved. Germline V gene sequence: CDR1 SGHNT, CDR2 YENEEA. The CDR3 has 14 residues. The CDR3 reads CANSHRTGTDTQYF. The DNA for the CDR3 is TGTGCCAACAGCCATCGAACAGGCACAGATACGCAGTATTTT.